The 31 T cell receptor beta chains below all came from one sample that was sequenced in a study of CD8+CD57+ T cells in acquired aplastic anemia. Genomic DNA was employed as the template in profiling TCR beta VDJ and CDR3. A single record per CDR3 protein comes from TCRdb applying MiXCR to the reads. The repertoire includes about half a million distinct CDR3 sequences, roughly a third of them detected once, and 0.8% to 0.85% sits in the top ten. Only patients with CD8+CD57+ cell expansion on flow cytometry were chosen for sequencing. The sample was sorted CD4+, CD8+, or CD8+CD57+ T cells (not recorded which) from PBMCs. The source of these receptors is a human donor with aplastic anemia.

The chain combines TRBV14 with TRBJ2-1, with 14 bases identical to TRBD2. Germline trimming cut 4 bases from V and 4 bases from J; bases unmatched to any gene: 12. This CDR3 comprises 19 residues. CDR1 and CDR2 (germline): SGHDN, FVKESK. The chain's CDR3 is CASSPTGLAGGPLYNEQFF. The DNA of the CDR3 is TGTGCCAGCAGCCCGACCGGACTAGCGGGAGGACCACTTTACAATGAGCAGTTCTTC. Full variable domain (outside the CDR3, taken from reference TRBV14 and TRBJ2-1): EAGVTQFPSHSVIEKGQTVTLRCDPISGHDNLYWYRRVMGKEIKFLLHFVKESKQDESGMPNNRFLAERTGGTYSTLKVQPAELEDSGVYFCASSPTGLAGGPLYNEQFFGPGTRLTVL.

This clonotype has just a few counts. A read error may produce the germline difference seen at one junction end. The chain has TRBV19 and TRBJ2-1; D may be TRBD2 (6 bases). Germline V CDR1 and CDR2: LNHDA, SQIVND (reference sequence). The CDR3 runs 14 residues. The CDR3 reads CASSITDYNNERFF. The CDR3 DNA is TGTGCCAGTAGCATCACGGACTACAACAATGAGCGGTTCTTC.

This clonotype has a count of ten or more. This chain uses TRBV7-9 with TRBJ1-6; no firm D call. The CDR3 runs to 14 residues. The ends were cut back, 7 bases at V and 9 bases at J, with 16 bases in the middle. Germline CDR1 is SEHNR and CDR2 is FQNEAQ (reference sequence). The CDR3 loop is CASTSRELGSPLHF. DNA of the CDR3: TGTGCCAGCACCTCAAGAGAGTTAGGTTCACCCCTCCACTTT. Variable domain in full (rest from reference TRBV7-9 and TRBJ1-6): DTGVSQNPRHKITKRGQNVTFRCDPISEHNRLYWYRQTLGQGPEFLTYFQNEAQLEKSRLLSDRFSAERPKGSFSTLEIQRTEQGDSAMYLCASTSRELGSPLHFGNGTRLTVT.

The genes are TRBV20-1 and TRBJ2-7; D possibly corresponds to TRBD2 (5 bases). Trimming shortened V by 1 base and J by 7 bases, and 14 bases separated the two germline ends. The V gene's germline CDR1 is DFQATT and CDR2 SNEGSKA (reference sequence). There are 13 residues in the CDR3. The CDR3 region is CSARGPRGGEQYF. In DNA, the CDR3 is TGCAGTGCTAGAGGGCCTCGGGGTGGGGAGCAGTACTTC.

This clonotype has a count of ten or more. The V call is TRBV7-9, the J call TRBJ1-1, with TRBD1 as a possible D gene (6 bases). Germline lookup yields CDR1 SEHNR and CDR2 FQNEAQ (reference sequence). V lost 6 bases to trimming and J lost 1 base, with 12 bases between them. This CDR3 spans 14 amino acids. CDR3 in amino acids: CASSSTGSNTEAFF. CDR3 bases: TGTGCCAGCAGTTCAACAGGGTCGAACACTGAAGCTTTCTTT.

Ten or more counts support this clonotype. The chain links TRBV19 to TRBJ2-2; tentative D call: TRBD2 (5 bases). Per the germline V gene, CDR1 is LNHDA and CDR2 is SQIVND (reference sequence). This CDR3 has 11 residues. CDR3 sequence: CAAPGIGELFF. The CDR3 region has the DNA TGTGCGGCACCGGGGATCGGGGAGCTGTTTTTT.

In this sample, this clonotype turned up a few times. Germline is not matched at one junction end, which may reflect a read error. The J gene is TRBJ1-2, the V gene TRBV24-1; a weak D match, TRBD1 (5 bases). The length of the CDR3 is 15 residues. Germline lookup yields CDR1 KGHDR and CDR2 SFDVKD. CDR3 in DNA: TGTGCCAGCAGCTTACTAAAAGGGGTCGGCTATGGCTACGCCTTC. Translation: CASSLLKGVGYGYAF.

The chain recombines TRBV10-2 with TRBJ2-3; 8 nucleotides line up with TRBD2. CDR3 length: 17 residues. Germline loops: CDR1 WSHSY, CDR2 SAAADI. Trimming removed 7 bases from V and 1 base from J; junction bases left unmatched: 13. CDR3 nucleotide sequence: TGCGCCAGCACCCGGGGGGGCCGTAGTCAGGGCACAGATACGCAGTATTTT. Translated, it gives CASTRGGRSQGTDTQYF.

The rearrangement uses TRBV2 and TRBJ2-5; tentatively, D is TRBD2 (6 bases). V lost 3 bases to trimming and J lost 5 bases, with 13 bases between them. Germline V gives CDR1 SNHLY, CDR2 FYNNEI. The CDR3 has 14 amino acids. The CDR3 DNA follows: TGTGCCAGCAGTGATCGCGGGACGGGGGAGACCCAGTACTTC. Encoded protein: CASSDRGTGETQYF.

The chain couples TRBV19 to TRBJ1-2; D is undetermined. The V end lost 4 bases, the J end lost 12 bases, and 18 bases lay between the germline ends. Germline CDR1 and CDR2: LNHDA and SQIVND (reference sequence). This CDR3 contains 13 residues. The CDR3 region is CASSTAPYSGNTF. The DNA for the CDR3 is TGTGCCAGTAGTACGGCGCCGTACTCTGGAAACACCTTC.

This clonotype was found many times. The V call is TRBV29-1, the J call TRBJ1-2, with D possibly matching TRBD1 (5 bases). This CDR3 contains 13 residues. Germline CDR1 and CDR2: SQVTM and ANQGSEA. V was clipped by 5 bases and J by 0 bases, with 10 bases between them. CDR3 region: CSVTDRANYGYTF. In nucleotides, the CDR3 is TGCAGCGTTACCGACAGAGCTAACTATGGCTACACCTTC.

This clonotype was recorded only once. This sequence joins TRBV7-3 and TRBJ2-7, with D uncertain. The CDR3 length is 14 residues. CDR1 is SGHTA and CDR2 is FQGTGA in the germline V gene. Deletions cut 2 bases from V and 5 bases from J, with 13 bases between. The CDR3 DNA reads as TGTGCCAGCAGCTTATCCAGGAGCCTCGACGAGCAGTACTTC. Its protein is CASSLSRSLDEQYF.

Note on this clonotype: Sequence at one end of the junction differs from germline and may be a read error. This sequence joins TRBV12-3 or TRBV12-4 and TRBJ1-2; D is possibly TRBD1 (6 bases). CDR3 length equals 15 residues. The DNA of the CDR3 is TGTGCCAGCAGTTCCGGGACAAACGCTAACTATGGCTACATCTTC. It translates to CASSSGTNANYGYIF.

This clonotype has more than one count but fewer than ten. The chain recombines TRBV5-1 with TRBJ2-5, with 9 bases that match TRBD1. This CDR3 is built from 14 residues. Germline V gene data show CDR1 as SGHRS and CDR2 as YFSETQ. Trimming cost V 2 bases and J 1 base; bases outside gene matches: 0. CDR3 residues: CASSLQGAQETQYF. The DNA for the CDR3 is TGCGCCAGCAGCTTACAGGGGGCCCAAGAGACCCAGTACTTC.

This clonotype occurred a few times. The rearrangement links TRBV19 to TRBJ2-5; the D call may be TRBD1 or TRBD2 (5 bases each). This CDR3 has 14 amino acids. The V end lost 6 bases, the J end lost 2 bases, and 13 bases lay between the germline ends. Germline V gene lookup returns CDR1 LNHDA and CDR2 SQIVND (reference sequence). CDR3 amino acids: CASRNTGAQETQYF. The CDR3 coding sequence is TGTGCCAGTAGAAATACCGGGGCACAAGAGACCCAGTACTTC.

This sequence joins TRBV30 and TRBJ2-5; D is perhaps TRBD1 (6 bases). This CDR3 has 12 amino acids. CDR1 GTSNPN and CDR2 SVGIG come from the germline V gene (reference sequence). V was clipped by 6 bases and J by 5 bases, with 13 bases between them. Written as DNA, the CDR3 is TGTGCCTGCCAGGGGCAAACTGAGACCCAGTACTTC. Translation gives CACQGQTETQYF.

The chain couples TRBV27 to TRBJ2-7; 8 positions agree with TRBD2. CDR3 length equals 15 residues. Trimming took 4 bases from V and 5 from J; bases not matched to a gene: 10. CDR1 and CDR2 (germline): MNHEY, SMNVEV (reference sequence). The DNA of the CDR3 is TGTGCCAGCAGTTCGGCAATTAGCGGGATCCACGAGCAGTACTTC. This codes for CASSSAISGIHEQYF.

The CDR3 sequence is CASSLGLFTETQYF. As DNA, the CDR3 is TGCGCCAGCAGCTTGGGACTGTTTACTGAGACCCAGTACTTC. This chain links TRBV5-1 with TRBJ2-5, with no clear D. Trimming took 0 bases from V and 5 from J, leaving 11 bases between them. The germline CDR1 and CDR2 sequences are SGHRS and YFSETQ. The CDR3 consists of 14 residues.

This chain joins TRBV25-1 and TRBJ2-7, with 7 bases aligning to TRBD1. Germline assignment: CDR1 MGHDK and CDR2 SYGVNS. The V segment lost 8 bases and the J segment 3 bases; nucleotides outside the gene matches: 7. The CDR3 spans 13 residues. The CDR3 reads CASSHGTDYEQYF. The CDR3 nucleotides read TGTGCCAGCTCACATGGGACAGACTACGAGCAGTACTTC.

There are a few counts of this clonotype. A much larger clone lies a single base off, so this may be a read error. The chain couples TRBV25-1 to TRBJ2-2; 9 bases fit TRBD1. Germline CDR1 is MGHDK and CDR2 is SYGVNS. The CDR3 is made up of 14 amino acids. CDR3 region: CASRGTGFSGELLF. The CDR3 coding sequence is TGTGCCAGCAGGGGGACAGGGTTCTCCGGGGAGCTGCTTTTT.

This clonotype occurred many times. The chain joins TRBV7-2 to TRBJ1-1, with D possibly being TRBD1 (5 bases). The CDR3 is 12 residues long. From germline, CDR1 is SGHTA and CDR2 FQGNSA. V dropped 7 bases and J dropped 0 bases, with 6 bases sitting between them. The CDR3 bases are TGTGCCAGCACGACAGTGAACACTGAAGCTTTCTTT. Its translation: CASTTVNTEAFF.

This clonotype was detected only once. This may arise from a read error, as a much more abundant clone is one base away. The J gene is TRBJ1-1, the V gene TRBV19; the D gene is possibly TRBD1 (6 bases). The germline gives CDR1 LNHDA, CDR2 SQIVND (reference sequence). This CDR3 comprises 14 residues. V shed 5 bases and J shed 5 bases, with 15 bases lying between them. The CDR3 DNA follows: TGTGCCAGTAGTGTGGCGGGGGGCGCGACTGAAGCTTTCTTT. This codes for CASSVAGGATEAFF.

Only a few counts were recorded for this clonotype. CDR3 amino acids: CSAVIGRGLKNGNTIYF. The DNA for the CDR3 is TGCAGTGCTGTAATTGGCAGGGGGTTGAAGAATGGAAACACCATATATTTT. J is TRBJ1-3 and V is TRBV20-1, with TRBD1 identical over 7 bases. Germline assignment: CDR1 DFQATT and CDR2 SNEGSKA (reference sequence). The CDR3 length is 17 residues. V shed 5 bases, J shed 3 bases, and the junction held 16 bases outside the gene matches.

This chain uses TRBV4-1 with TRBJ1-2, with 8 bases matching TRBD1. The germline V gene has CDR1 MGHRA and CDR2 YSYEKL. The CDR3 length is 14 residues. V dropped 3 bases and J dropped 1; count of bases not matched to a gene: 1. The CDR3 spells CASSQGQDNYGYTF. As DNA, the CDR3 is TGCGCCAGCAGCCAGGGACAGGATAACTATGGCTACACCTTC.

This clonotype was detected ten times or more. The genes are TRBV20-1 and TRBJ2-5, with 12 bases matching TRBD2. The CDR3 is 14 amino acids. Germline V gives CDR1 DFQATT, CDR2 SNEGSKA (reference sequence). Trimming removed 3 bases from V and 1 base from J; junction bases left unmatched: 0. The CDR3 DNA reads TGCAGTGCTAGGGGACTAGCGGGCCAAGAGACCCAGTACTTC. This gives the protein CSARGLAGQETQYF.

Details on this clonotype: Sequence at one end of the junction differs from germline and may be a read error. V usage is TRBV25-1 and J usage is TRBJ1-6; the D gene is possibly TRBD1 (6 bases). Germline V lookup: CDR1 MGHDK, CDR2 SYGVNS. The CDR3 totals 16 residues. CDR3 protein: CASKLGGSGYNSPLHF. The DNA of the CDR3 is TGTGCCAGCAAGCTTGGGGGCAGTGGGTATAATTCGCCCCTCCACTTT.

The chain employs TRBV9 and TRBJ2-1; 8 bases match TRBD2. The trim removed 4 bases at V and 14 bases at J, leaving 11 bases unmatched. Germline V gene data show CDR1 as SGDLS and CDR2 as YYNGEE. The CDR3 spans 13 residues. The DNA for the CDR3 is TGTGCCAGCAGCCAAGGGAGCGGGAGAGGGGAGTTCTTC. Its translation is CASSQGSGRGEFF.

This clonotype was counted ten times or more. This chain connects TRBV20-1 to TRBJ1-2; the match to TRBD1 covers 7 bases. The V and J ends lost 6 bases and 3 bases, in that order; junction bases with no gene match: 7. Germline V gene data show CDR1 as DFQATT and CDR2 as SNEGSKA (reference sequence). The CDR3 covers 13 residues. The CDR3 sequence is CSARDSLDYGYTF. The CDR3 DNA reads as TGCAGTGCCCGGGACAGTTTGGACTATGGCTACACCTTC.

Notes on this clonotype: A much larger clone sits a single nucleotide away, making a read error possible. The chain has TRBV20-1 and TRBJ2-7, with D possibly TRBD2 on 5 matching bases. Per the germline V gene, CDR1 is DFQATT and CDR2 is SNEGSKA (reference sequence). The V and J ends lost 3 bases and 2 bases respectively, with 20 bases between them. The CDR3 extends over 16 amino acids. CDR3: CSARAPSEGNTYEQYF. The CDR3 nucleotides are TGCAGTGCTAGGGCCCCCAGTGAGGGAAATACCTACGAGCAGTACTTC.

CDR3 sequence (DNA): TGTGCCAGCAGTTACTTCCCAGTAACTAACTATGGCTACACCTTC. It is translated as CASSYFPVTNYGYTF. The chain links TRBV6-5 to TRBJ1-2, with D uncertain. V was shortened by 1 base and J by 0 bases, with 9 bases between the two germline ends. This CDR3 is built from 15 residues. The germline V gene has CDR1 MNHEY and CDR2 SVGAGI.

This clonotype appeared a single time. A much larger clone differs from this one at a single base, so this may be a read error. The chain recombines TRBV20-1 with TRBJ2-6; D might be TRBD1 or TRBD2, each matching 5 bases. CDR1 is DFQATT, CDR2 SNEGSKA, per germline (reference sequence). CDR3 size: 13 residues. The CDR3 here is CSAKDSGANVPTF. The CDR3 DNA reads as TGCAGTGCCAAGGACTCTGGGGCCAACGTCCCGACTTTC.